The present T cell receptor beta chain was sequenced within a study of CD8 T cells in Susac syndrome. Random hexamers were used to reverse transcribe 0.5 to 1 ug of RNA. TCRdb fed the immunoSEQ multiplex PCR reads into MiXCR, producing one record per CDR3 protein. The sample has 60,000 to 75,000 distinct CDR3 sequences, 85% to 95% seen once; the top ten hold over 0.2%. Deletions cut 3 bases from V and 0 bases from J, with 9 bases between. Germline CDR1 reads SQVTM; CDR2 reads ANQGSEA. The CDR3 is 14 amino acids. This sequence joins TRBV29-1 and TRBJ1-3; D call uncertain. Sequencing was done on a sample of CD8+ T cells from PBMCs. The TCR was taken from a human donor in good health. Written as DNA, the CDR3 is TGCAGCGTTGATGCAGACCCCTCTGGAAACACCATATATTTT. It translates to CSVDADPSGNTIYF.